This is a list of T cell receptor beta chains from one sample in a study of OX40 agonist ivuxolimab in advanced cancers. This table comes from immunoSEQ multiplex PCR, and its TCRdb copy is limited to in-frame clones, with some not included. The table has some 52,000 clones, 85% to 95% seen once. Sequenced here: CD4+ or CD8+ T cells sorted from blood, sampled in a trial of the OX40 agonist ivuxolimab. The receptors were gathered from an adult with an advanced solid tumor such as melanoma, head and neck, liver or kidney cancer. The CDR3 runs from the conserved cysteine through the conserved F or W. The D gene is left open where the match is weak. Rows may omit the clone size; those that give it use once, few, many or a size class.

V	size	D	J	CDR3	DNA
TRBV2	large	NA	TRBJ2-7	CASSERSHEQYF	TGTGCCAGCAGTGAACGGAGCCACGAGCAGTACTTC
TRBV15	NA	NA	TRBJ2-5	CATSRASGQETQYF	TGTGCCACCAGCAGAGCCTCCGGCCAAGAGACCCAGTACTTC
TRBV19	few	NA	TRBJ1-5	CASSIEETLSNQPQHF	TGTGCCAGTAGTATAGAGGAAACACTTAGCAATCAGCCCCAGCATTTT
TRBV7-6	NA	NA	TRBJ2-2	CASTQRGLGNYGELFF	TGTGCCAGCACACAAAGAGGGTTGGGAAATTACGGGGAGCTGTTTTTT
TRBV30	NA	TRBD2	TRBJ2-3	CAWSKSGTSPLNTDTQYF	TGTGCCTGGAGTAAATCAGGGACTAGCCCCCTCAACACAGATACGCAGTATTTT
TRBV19	NA	NA	TRBJ2-1	CASSIPGSSYNEQFF	TGTGCCAGTAGTATACCGGGGAGCTCCTACAATGAGCAGTTCTTC
TRBV4-1	NA	TRBD1	TRBJ2-7	CASSQVWDRAYEQYF	TGCGCCAGCAGCCAAGTATGGGACAGGGCGTACGAGCAGTACTTC
TRBV10-2	NA	NA	TRBJ1-5	CASRNGESNQPQHF	TGCGCCAGTCGGAACGGGGAAAGCAATCAGCCCCAGCATTTT
TRBV7-2	NA	NA	TRBJ2-7	CASSLGAGTFEQYF	TGTGCCAGCAGCTTGGGGGCGGGAACGTTCGAGCAGTACTTC
TRBV5-1	NA	NA	TRBJ1-4	CASSHQVRGEKLFF	TGCGCCAGCAGCCACCAAGTCCGCGGTGAAAAACTGTTTTTT
TRBV4-1	NA	NA	TRBJ2-1	CASSHPREEGAGEQFF	TGCGCCAGCAGCCATCCCCGAGAGGAGGGGGCGGGTGAGCAGTTCTTC
TRBV25-1	NA	TRBD1	TRBJ2-7	CASSGYRGSSYEQYF	TGTGCCAGCAGTGGGTACAGGGGGAGCTCCTACGAGCAGTACTTC
TRBV19	NA	NA	TRBJ1-1	CASLTGTEAFF	TGTGCCAGTTTGACAGGCACTGAAGCTTTCTTT
TRBV11-2	once	TRBD1	TRBJ2-1	CATAWDSYNEQFF	TGTGCCACCGCTTGGGACAGTTACAATGAGCAGTTCTTC
TRBV19	NA	TRBD2	TRBJ2-1	CASSMDGWGGAGGPSGSYNEQFF	TGTGCCAGTAGTATGGACGGTTGGGGCGGAGCGGGAGGGCCCTCGGGCTCCTACAATGAGCAGTTCTTC
TRBV4-1	NA	NA	TRBJ2-7	CASSQLPPPGKFYEQYF	TGCGCCAGCAGCCAACTCCCACCCCCCGGGAAATTCTACGAGCAGTACTTC
TRBV4-3	NA	TRBD1	TRBJ2-7	CASSLTGDPNIYEQYF	TGCGCCAGCAGCCTTACAGGGGACCCTAATATTTACGAGCAGTACTTC
TRBV4-1	NA	NA	TRBJ2-1	CASSRADPNEQFF	TGCGCCAGCAGCCGGGCCGACCCCAATGAGCAGTTCTTC
TRBV13	NA	NA	TRBJ2-5	CASSLGGFGSRAETQYF	TGTGCCAGCAGCTTAGGGGGATTTGGCTCCCGAGCGGAGACCCAGTACTTC
TRBV14	NA	TRBD2	TRBJ2-1	CASSPPGLAGSSYNEQFF	TGTGCCAGCAGCCCTCCGGGACTAGCGGGGTCCTCCTACAATGAGCAGTTCTTC